This is a list of T cell receptor beta chains from one sample in a study of technical replicates of blood from several donors. This table comes from immunoSEQ multiplex PCR, and its TCRdb copy is limited to in-frame clones, with some not included. This table has under 75,000 clones, more than 75% appearing once. Sequencing input: PBMCs. The receptors stem from a human donor in good health. Some clones in this sample may be carry-over from other donors' samples. CDR3s include the opening cysteine and the closing phenylalanine or tryptophan. Fields, in order: D gene, clone size, J gene, V gene, CDR3 DNA, CDR3 protein. D genes are given only for firm matches. Clone size is not always given. Where it is, it says once, few, many or a class for expanded clones.

d_call: TRBD1
clone_size: -
j_call: TRBJ1-5
v_call: TRBV7-2
cdr3_nt: TGTGCCAGCAGCTTAGGACGGCCGGGACAGGGTAATCAGCCCCAGCATTTT
cdr3_aa: CASSLGRPGQGNQPQHF

d_call: TRBD1
clone_size: -
j_call: TRBJ2-7
v_call: TRBV2
cdr3_nt: TGTGCCAGTAAGACACCCCGGACAGGGCAAATCCTGCACTTC
cdr3_aa: CASKTPRTGQILHF

d_call: TRBD2
clone_size: -
j_call: TRBJ2-3
v_call: TRBV6-6
cdr3_nt: TGTGCCAGCAGGGGGGAGGGGAGGGGAGATACGCAGTATTTT
cdr3_aa: CASRGEGRGDTQYF

d_call: TRBD1
clone_size: -
j_call: TRBJ2-3
v_call: TRBV19
cdr3_nt: TGTGCCAGTAAGGACAGGCGGGCTAGCACAGATACGCAGTATTTT
cdr3_aa: CASKDRRASTDTQYF

d_call: -
clone_size: -
j_call: TRBJ2-7
v_call: TRBV9
cdr3_nt: TGTGCCAGCAGCGTATATGGAGGGCCCGGGGAGCAGTACTTC
cdr3_aa: CASSVYGGPGEQYF

d_call: TRBD1
clone_size: -
j_call: TRBJ2-7
v_call: TRBV10-3
cdr3_nt: TGTGCCACCGGCGGCGGACAGGGGAGCTCCTACGAGCAGTACTTC
cdr3_aa: CATGGGQGSSYEQYF

d_call: TRBD1
clone_size: -
j_call: TRBJ1-1
v_call: TRBV9
cdr3_nt: TGTGCCAGCAGCCCCCGGACAGGGACTAACACTGAAGCTTTCTTT
cdr3_aa: CASSPRTGTNTEAFF

d_call: -
clone_size: once
j_call: TRBJ2-5
v_call: TRBV4-1
cdr3_nt: TGCGCCAGCAGCCACCTTGGGGGCCCAGGGCGCCAAGAGACCCAGTACTTC
cdr3_aa: CASSHLGGPGRQETQYF

d_call: TRBD2
clone_size: -
j_call: TRBJ2-5
v_call: TRBV29-1
cdr3_nt: TGCAGCGCTGCGGGACTAGCGGGGAAAGAGACCCAGTACTTC
cdr3_aa: CSAAGLAGKETQYF

d_call: TRBD1
clone_size: -
j_call: TRBJ2-2
v_call: TRBV7-2
cdr3_nt: TGTGCCAGCAGCCGGGACAGGGGGACCGGGGAGCTGTTTTTT
cdr3_aa: CASSRDRGTGELFF

d_call: -
clone_size: -
j_call: TRBJ2-2
v_call: TRBV5-1
cdr3_nt: TGCGCCAGCAGCTTCAGGAACACCGGGGAGCTGTTTTTT
cdr3_aa: CASSFRNTGELFF

d_call: TRBD1
clone_size: -
j_call: TRBJ2-1
v_call: TRBV9
cdr3_nt: TGTGCCAGCAGCGTAGGGCCAGGGGGCGTCGATGAGCAGTTCTTC
cdr3_aa: CASSVGPGGVDEQFF

d_call: -
clone_size: -
j_call: TRBJ2-2
v_call: TRBV13
cdr3_nt: TGTGCCAGCAGCTTGAGGGAAGGGGAGCTGTTTTTT
cdr3_aa: CASSLREGELFF

d_call: -
clone_size: -
j_call: TRBJ1-5
v_call: TRBV4-3
cdr3_nt: TGCGCCAGCAGCCAAGCCTTTACAGGTAGTCAGCCCCAGCATTTT
cdr3_aa: CASSQAFTGSQPQHF

d_call: -
clone_size: -
j_call: TRBJ1-3
v_call: TRBV6-1
cdr3_nt: TGTGCCAGCACTGAGACACCTGGAAACACCATATATTTT
cdr3_aa: CASTETPGNTIYF

d_call: TRBD1
clone_size: -
j_call: TRBJ1-2
v_call: TRBV10-3
cdr3_nt: TGTGCCATCAGTGACTCGGACAGGGCCAAGACTAACTATGGCTACACCTTC
cdr3_aa: CAISDSDRAKTNYGYTF

d_call: -
clone_size: -
j_call: TRBJ2-1
v_call: TRBV4-3
cdr3_nt: TGCGCCAGCAGCCAATTCTCTCCTAGATCCTACAATGAGCAGTTCTTC
cdr3_aa: CASSQFSPRSYNEQFF

d_call: TRBD1
clone_size: -
j_call: TRBJ1-2
v_call: TRBV7-2
cdr3_nt: TGTGCCAGCAGCCTCGGACAGGGTAACTATGGCTACACCTTC
cdr3_aa: CASSLGQGNYGYTF

d_call: TRBD2
clone_size: -
j_call: TRBJ2-5
v_call: TRBV6-5
cdr3_nt: TGTGCCAGCAGTTCGGGGGGACCGGGGGAGACCCAGTACTTC
cdr3_aa: CASSSGGPGETQYF

d_call: -
clone_size: -
j_call: TRBJ2-3
v_call: TRBV19
cdr3_nt: TGTGCCAGTAGTATAGGCGCGGGACTCACAGATACGCAGTATTTT
cdr3_aa: CASSIGAGLTDTQYF

d_call: -
clone_size: -
j_call: TRBJ2-1
v_call: TRBV2
cdr3_nt: TGTGCCAGCAATATAATAGCGGCTCGTGAGCAGTTCTTC
cdr3_aa: CASNIIAAREQFF

d_call: TRBD1
clone_size: -
j_call: TRBJ1-2
v_call: TRBV30
cdr3_nt: TGTGCCTGGACAGGGGGTCGACATGGCTACACCTTC
cdr3_aa: CAWTGGRHGYTF

d_call: TRBD2
clone_size: -
j_call: TRBJ2-3
v_call: TRBV4-3
cdr3_nt: TGCGCCAGCAGCCAAGATCAGCGGGGGCCCCTGTTTACGCAGTATTTT
cdr3_aa: CASSQDQRGPLFTQYF

d_call: TRBD2
clone_size: -
j_call: TRBJ2-1
v_call: TRBV2
cdr3_nt: TGTGCCAGCAGTGACCTTGGACTAGCGGGGGGTGAGCAGTTCTTC
cdr3_aa: CASSDLGLAGGEQFF

d_call: -
clone_size: few
j_call: TRBJ2-7
v_call: TRBV2
cdr3_nt: TGTGCCAGCCAAGCTGATTCCTACGAGCAGTACTTC
cdr3_aa: CASQADSYEQYF

d_call: -
clone_size: -
j_call: TRBJ2-7
v_call: TRBV9
cdr3_nt: TGTGCCAGCAGCGTAGAAGTCAGCTACGAGCAGTACTTC
cdr3_aa: CASSVEVSYEQYF

d_call: TRBD1
clone_size: -
j_call: TRBJ1-2
v_call: TRBV6-1
cdr3_nt: TGTGCCAGCATCCGGACAGGGCGCAATAACTATGGCTACACCTTC
cdr3_aa: CASIRTGRNNYGYTF